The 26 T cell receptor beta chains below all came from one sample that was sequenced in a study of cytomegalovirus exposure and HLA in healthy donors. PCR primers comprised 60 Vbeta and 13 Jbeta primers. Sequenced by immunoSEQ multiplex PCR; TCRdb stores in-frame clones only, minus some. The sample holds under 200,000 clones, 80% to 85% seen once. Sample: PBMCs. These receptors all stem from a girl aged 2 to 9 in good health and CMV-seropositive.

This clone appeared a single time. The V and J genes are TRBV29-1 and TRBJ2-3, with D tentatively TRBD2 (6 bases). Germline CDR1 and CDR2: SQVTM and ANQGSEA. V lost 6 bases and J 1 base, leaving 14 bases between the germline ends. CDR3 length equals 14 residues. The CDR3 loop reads CSVNRAGGTDTQYF. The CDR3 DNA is TGCAGCGTCAACAGAGCGGGTGGCACAGATACGCAGTATTTT.

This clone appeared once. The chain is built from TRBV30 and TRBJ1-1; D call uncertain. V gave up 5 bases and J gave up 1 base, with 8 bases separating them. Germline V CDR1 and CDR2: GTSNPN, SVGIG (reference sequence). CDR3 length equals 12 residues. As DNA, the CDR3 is TGTGCCTGGGCTACAGAGAACACTGAAGCTTTCTTT. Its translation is CAWATENTEAFF.

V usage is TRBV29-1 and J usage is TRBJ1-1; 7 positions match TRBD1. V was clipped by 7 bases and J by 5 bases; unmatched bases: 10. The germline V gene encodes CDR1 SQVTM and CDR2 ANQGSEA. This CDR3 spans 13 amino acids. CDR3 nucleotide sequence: TGCAGCGGATCGACAGGGCGGGTAACTGAAGCTTTCTTT. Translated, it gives CSGSTGRVTEAFF.

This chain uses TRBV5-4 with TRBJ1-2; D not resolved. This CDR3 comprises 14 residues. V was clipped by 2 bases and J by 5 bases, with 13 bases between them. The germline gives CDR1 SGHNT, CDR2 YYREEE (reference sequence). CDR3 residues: CASSFKTLQYGYTF. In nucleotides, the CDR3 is TGTGCCAGCAGCTTTAAGACTCTCCAATATGGCTACACCTTC.

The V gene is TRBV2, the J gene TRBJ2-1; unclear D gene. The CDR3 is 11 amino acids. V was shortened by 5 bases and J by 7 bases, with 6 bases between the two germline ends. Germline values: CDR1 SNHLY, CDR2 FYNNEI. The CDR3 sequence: CASSQINEQFF. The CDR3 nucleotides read TGTGCCAGCAGTCAGATAAATGAGCAGTTCTTC.

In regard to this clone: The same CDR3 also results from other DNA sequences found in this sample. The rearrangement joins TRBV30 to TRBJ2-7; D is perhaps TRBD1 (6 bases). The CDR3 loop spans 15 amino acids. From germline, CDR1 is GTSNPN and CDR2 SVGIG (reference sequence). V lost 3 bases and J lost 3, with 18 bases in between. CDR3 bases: TGTGCCTGGAGCGCAGGGACAAGGGGTGGCTACGAGCAGTACTTC. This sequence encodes CAWSAGTRGGYEQYF.

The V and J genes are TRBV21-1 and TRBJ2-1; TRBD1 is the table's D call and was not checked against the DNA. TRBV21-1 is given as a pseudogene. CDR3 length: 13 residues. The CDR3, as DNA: TGTGCCAGCAGCAAAGACGACAGCAATGAGCAGTTCTTC. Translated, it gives CASSKDDSNEQFF.

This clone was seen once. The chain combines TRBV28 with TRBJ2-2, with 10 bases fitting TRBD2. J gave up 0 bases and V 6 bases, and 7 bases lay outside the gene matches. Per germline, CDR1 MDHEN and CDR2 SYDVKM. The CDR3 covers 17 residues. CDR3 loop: CASSSPGLAANTGELFF. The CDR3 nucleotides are TGTGCCAGCAGCTCCCCCGGACTAGCGGCGAACACCGGGGAGCTGTTTTTT.

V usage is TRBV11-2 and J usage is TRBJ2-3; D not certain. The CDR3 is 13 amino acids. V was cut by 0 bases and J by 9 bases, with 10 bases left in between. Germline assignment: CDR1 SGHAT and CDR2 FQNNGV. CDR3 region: CASSLDRGHTQYF. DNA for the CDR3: TGTGCCAGCAGCTTAGATCGTGGGCACACGCAGTATTTT.

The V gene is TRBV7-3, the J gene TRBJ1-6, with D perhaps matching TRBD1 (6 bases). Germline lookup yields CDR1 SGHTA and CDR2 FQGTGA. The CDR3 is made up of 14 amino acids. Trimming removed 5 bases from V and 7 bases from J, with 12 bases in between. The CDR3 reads CASSRGQGNSPLHF. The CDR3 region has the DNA TGTGCCAGCAGCAGGGGACAAGGGAATTCACCCCTCCACTTT.

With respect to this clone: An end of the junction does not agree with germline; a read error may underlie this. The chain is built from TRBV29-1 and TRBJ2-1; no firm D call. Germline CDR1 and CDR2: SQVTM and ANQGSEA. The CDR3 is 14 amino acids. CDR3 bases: TGCAGCGCCATCCCCCGGAGCTCCCACAATGAGCAGTTCTTC. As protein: CSAIPRSSHNEQFF.

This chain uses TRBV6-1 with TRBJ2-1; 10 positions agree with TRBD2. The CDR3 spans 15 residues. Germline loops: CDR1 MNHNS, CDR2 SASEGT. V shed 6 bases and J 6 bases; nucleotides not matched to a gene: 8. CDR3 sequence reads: CASSPLAGVINEQFF. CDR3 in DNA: TGTGCCAGCAGCCCGCTAGCGGGAGTGATCAATGAGCAGTTCTTC.

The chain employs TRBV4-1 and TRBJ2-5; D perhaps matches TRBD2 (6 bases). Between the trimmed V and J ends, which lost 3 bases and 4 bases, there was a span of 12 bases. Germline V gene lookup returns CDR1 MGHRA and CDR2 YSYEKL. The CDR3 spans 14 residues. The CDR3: CASSQTTRRETQYF. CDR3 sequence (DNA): TGCGCCAGCAGCCAGACGACTAGGCGAGAGACCCAGTACTTC.

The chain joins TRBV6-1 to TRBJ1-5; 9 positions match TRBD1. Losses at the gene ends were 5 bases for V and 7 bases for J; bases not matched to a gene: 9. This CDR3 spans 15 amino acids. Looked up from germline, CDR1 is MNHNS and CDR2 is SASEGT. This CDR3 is CASSPGTGKGQPQHF. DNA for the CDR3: TGTGCCAGCAGTCCCGGGACAGGGAAAGGCCAGCCCCAGCATTTT.

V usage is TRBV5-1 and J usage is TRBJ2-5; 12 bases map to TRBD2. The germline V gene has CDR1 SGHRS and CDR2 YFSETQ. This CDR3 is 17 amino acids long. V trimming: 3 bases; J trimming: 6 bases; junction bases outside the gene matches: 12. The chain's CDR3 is CASSSPPGLAGGKTQYF. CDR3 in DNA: TGCGCCAGCAGCTCCCCCCCCGGGCTAGCGGGAGGGAAGACCCAGTACTTC. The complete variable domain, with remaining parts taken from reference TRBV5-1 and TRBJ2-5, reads KAGVTQTPRYLIKTRGQQVTLSCSPISGHRSVSWYQQTPGQGLQFLFEYFSETQRNKGNFPGRFSGRQFSNSRSEMNVSTLELGDSALYLCASSSPPGLAGGKTQYFGPGTRLLVL.

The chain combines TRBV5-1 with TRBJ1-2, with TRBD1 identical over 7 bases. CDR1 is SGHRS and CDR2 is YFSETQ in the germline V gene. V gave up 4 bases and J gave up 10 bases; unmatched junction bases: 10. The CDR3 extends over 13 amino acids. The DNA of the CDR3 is TGCGCCAGCAGCCCGGGACAGCCCCATGCCTACACCTTC. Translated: CASSPGQPHAYTF.

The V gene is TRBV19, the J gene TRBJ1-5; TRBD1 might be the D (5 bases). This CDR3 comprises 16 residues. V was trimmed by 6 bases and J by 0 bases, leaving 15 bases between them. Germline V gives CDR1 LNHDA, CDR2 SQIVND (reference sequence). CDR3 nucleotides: TGTGCCAGTAGCTACACCGGACATTATAGCAATCAGCCCCAGCATTTT. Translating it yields CASSYTGHYSNQPQHF.

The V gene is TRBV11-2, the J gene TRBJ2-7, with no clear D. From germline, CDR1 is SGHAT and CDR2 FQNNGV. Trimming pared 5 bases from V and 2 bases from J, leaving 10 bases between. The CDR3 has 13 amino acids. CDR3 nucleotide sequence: TGTGCCAGCAGCCCAGGATACCCCTACGAGCAGTACTTC. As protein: CASSPGYPYEQYF. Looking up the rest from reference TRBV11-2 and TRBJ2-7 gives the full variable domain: EAGVAQSPRYKIIEKRQSVAFWCNPISGHATLYWYQQILGQGPKLLIQFQNNGVVDDSQLPKDRFSAERLKGVDSTLKIQPAKLEDSAVYLCASSPGYPYEQYFGPGTRLTVT.

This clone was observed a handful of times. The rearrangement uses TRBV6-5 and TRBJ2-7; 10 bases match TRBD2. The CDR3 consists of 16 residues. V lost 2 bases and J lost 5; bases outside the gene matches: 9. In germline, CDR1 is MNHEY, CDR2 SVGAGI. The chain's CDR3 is CASSYRRLAGVNEQYF. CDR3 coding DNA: TGTGCCAGCAGTTACCGAAGGCTAGCGGGAGTTAACGAGCAGTACTTC.

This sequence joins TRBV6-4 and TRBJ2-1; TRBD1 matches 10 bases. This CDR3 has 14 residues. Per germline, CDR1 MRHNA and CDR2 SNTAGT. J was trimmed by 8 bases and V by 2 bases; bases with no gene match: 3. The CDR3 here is CASSDGTGVHEQFF. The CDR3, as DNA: TGTGCCAGCAGTGACGGGACAGGGGTACATGAGCAGTTCTTC.

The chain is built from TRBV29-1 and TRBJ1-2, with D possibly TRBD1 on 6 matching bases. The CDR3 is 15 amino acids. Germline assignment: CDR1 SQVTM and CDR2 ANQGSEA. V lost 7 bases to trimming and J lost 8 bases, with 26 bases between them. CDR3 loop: CSDESLSGGRGGYTF. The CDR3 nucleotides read TGCAGCGACGAAAGCTTATCGGGGGGGCGAGGCGGCTACACCTTC.

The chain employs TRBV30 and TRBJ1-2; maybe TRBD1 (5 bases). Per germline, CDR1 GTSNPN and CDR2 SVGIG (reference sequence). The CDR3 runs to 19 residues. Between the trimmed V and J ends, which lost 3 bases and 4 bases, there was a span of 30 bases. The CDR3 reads CAWRASLGARRLRSYGYTF. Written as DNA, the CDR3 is TGTGCCTGGAGAGCTTCTTTAGGGGCCCGGCGACTTCGCTCCTATGGCTACACCTTC.

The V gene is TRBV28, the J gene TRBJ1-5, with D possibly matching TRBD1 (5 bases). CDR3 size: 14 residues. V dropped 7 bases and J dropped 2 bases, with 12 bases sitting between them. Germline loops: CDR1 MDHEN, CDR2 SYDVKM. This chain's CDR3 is CASNSMGRNQPQHF. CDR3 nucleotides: TGTGCCAGCAACTCCATGGGGCGCAATCAGCCCCAGCATTTT.

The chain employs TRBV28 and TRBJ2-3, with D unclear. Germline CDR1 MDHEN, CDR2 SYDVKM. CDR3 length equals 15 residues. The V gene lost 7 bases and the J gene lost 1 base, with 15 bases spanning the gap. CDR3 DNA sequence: TGTGCCAGCATGACTCGAGCTTTTGGCACAGATACGCAGTATTTT. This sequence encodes CASMTRAFGTDTQYF.

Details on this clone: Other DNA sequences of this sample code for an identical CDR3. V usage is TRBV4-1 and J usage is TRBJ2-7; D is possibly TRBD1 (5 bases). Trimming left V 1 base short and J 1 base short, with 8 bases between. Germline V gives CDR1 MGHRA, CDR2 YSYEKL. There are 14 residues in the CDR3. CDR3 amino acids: CASSQGQGSYEQYF. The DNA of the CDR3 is TGCGCCAGCAGCCAAGGCCAGGGATCCTACGAGCAGTACTTC.

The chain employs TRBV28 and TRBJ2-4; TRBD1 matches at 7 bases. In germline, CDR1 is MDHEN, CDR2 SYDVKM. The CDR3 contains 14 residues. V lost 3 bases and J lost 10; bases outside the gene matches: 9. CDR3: CASSLGTDGDIQYF. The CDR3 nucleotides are TGTGCCAGCAGTTTGGGGACAGACGGAGATATTCAGTACTTC.